This entry lists 11 T cell receptor beta chains sequenced from one sample in a study of molecular identifiers for immune sequencing clone quantification. In TCRdb, the PCR reads were re-called with MiXCR into one record per CDR3 protein. The data contain 40,000 to 45,000 distinct CDR3 sequences, over 15% of them singletons. The sample consisted of naive CD8+ T cells from blood, with Jurkat cell RNA spiked in. The subset here: FACS-sorted CD8+CD4-CCR7+CD45RA+ naive T cells. These receptors all come from a human donor in good health. Some libraries in this study had Jurkat cell RNA spiked in.

This clonotype showed up just a few times. The chain combines TRBV5-1 with TRBJ1-2; maybe TRBD1 (5 bases). This CDR3 spans 14 amino acids. Trimming cost V 3 bases and J 6 bases, with 15 bases left between them. Per germline, CDR1 SGHRS and CDR2 YFSETQ. The CDR3: CASSSVQGAHGYTF. CDR3 DNA: TGCGCCAGCAGCTCGGTACAAGGGGCGCATGGCTACACCTTC.

This clonotype appeared many times. V and J are TRBV2 and TRBJ1-1; D gene uncertain. CDR1 is SNHLY and CDR2 is FYNNEI in the germline V gene. The CDR3 sequence is 15 residues long. V lost 2 bases, J lost 0 bases, and 10 bases lay in between. CDR3: CASSEMEGMNTEAFF. The CDR3 nucleotides are TGTGCCAGCAGTGAAATGGAGGGAATGAACACTGAAGCTTTCTTT.

V and J are TRBV7-8 and TRBJ2-1, with 7 positions matching TRBD2. Looked up from germline, CDR1 is SGHVS and CDR2 is FQNEAQ. The CDR3 loop spans 13 amino acids. J gave up 9 bases and V 5 bases, and 7 bases lay outside the gene matches. CDR3 region: CASSHRTSFEQFF. The DNA of the CDR3 is TGTGCCAGCAGCCATAGGACTAGTTTTGAGCAGTTCTTC.

This clonotype was detected many times. CDR3 amino acids: CASRETGSSTDTQYF. The CDR3 DNA sequence: TGTGCCAGCAGGGAAACAGGGTCTAGCACAGATACGCAGTATTTT. This chain joins TRBV6-1 and TRBJ2-3, with D perhaps TRBD1 (6 bases). The CDR3 extends over 15 amino acids. Germline CDR1 is MNHNS and CDR2 is SASEGT. V was clipped by 6 bases and J by 0 bases, with 13 bases between them.

Turning to this clonotype: This CDR3 fails to terminate in the conserved phenylalanine or tryptophan, so it likely reflects a read error. No DNA is shown, since the ends of the CDR3 on it are uncertain; the CDR3 is the one TCRdb lists. V and J are TRBV5-6 and TRBJ2-5; the table's D call, TRBD2, was not checked against the DNA. The germline V gene has CDR1 SGHDT and CDR2 YYEEEE. The CDR3 has 16 residues if both end residues are counted. CDR3 region: CASSLWSGSDQETQHS.

A note on this clonotype: This could be a read error, since a much larger clone is one nucleotide away. The rearrangement joins TRBV6-2 or TRBV6-3 to TRBJ1-1; D call uncertain. This CDR3 is built from 14 residues. Germline V gives CDR1 MNHEY, CDR2 SVGEGT. Here the CDR3 DNA reads TGTGCCAGCAGTTACTCGAGGGTGAACACTGTAGCTTTCTTT. Its translation is CASSYSRVNTVAFF.

Points on this clonotype: A much larger clone is a single base away; this may be a read error. V usage is TRBV7-9 and J usage is TRBJ1-2; no clear D gene. V was cut by 6 bases and J by 9 bases, with 11 bases left in between. Germline V lookup: CDR1 SEHNR, CDR2 FQNEAQ (reference sequence). This CDR3 spans 11 amino acids. The CDR3 reads CASSCENSYTF. The CDR3 DNA reads as TGTGCCAGCAGTTGCGAAAATAGCTACACCTTC.

Ten or more counts support this clonotype. The V call is TRBV6-6, the J call TRBJ1-5, with unresolved D. Germline V CDR1 and CDR2: MNHNY, SVGAGI (reference sequence). Trimming pared 2 bases from V and 3 bases from J, leaving 8 bases between. The CDR3 length is 14 residues. The CDR3 DNA reads as TGTGCCAGCAGTTACAGGGATAACAATCAGCCCCAGCATTTT. Translating gives CASSYRDNNQPQHF.

At least ten counts were recorded for this clonotype. J is TRBJ2-5 and V is TRBV30; D call uncertain. Germline-derived CDR1 and CDR2 are GTSNPN and SVGIG (reference sequence). V was clipped by 2 bases and J by 5 bases, with 12 bases between them. This CDR3 is built from 13 residues. The CDR3 coding sequence is TGTGCCTGGAGTCACCCACCGAATGAGACCCAGTACTTC. As protein: CAWSHPPNETQYF.

This chain uses TRBV7-8 with TRBJ1-4; TRBD1 agrees at 7 bases. The CDR3 extends over 14 amino acids. With V trimmed by 6 bases and J by 7 bases, 8 bases remained unmatched. Germline loops: CDR1 SGHVS, CDR2 FQNEAQ. CDR3: CASSSGTVFEKLFF. In nucleotides, the CDR3 is TGTGCCAGCAGTTCCGGGACAGTTTTTGAAAAACTGTTTTTT.

At least ten counts were recorded for this clonotype. This rearrangement joins TRBV4-3 to TRBJ2-7; 10 bases line up with TRBD1. The CDR3 runs to 17 residues. The V and J ends lost 3 bases and 2 bases, in that order; junction bases with no gene match: 10. The V gene's germline CDR1 is LGHNA and CDR2 YSLEER. CDR3 loop: CASSHGTPGQGAYEQYF. The CDR3 DNA reads TGCGCCAGCAGCCACGGCACGCCAGGACAGGGGGCCTACGAGCAGTACTTC.